This T cell receptor (beta chain) was profiled in a study of Graves' ophthalmopathy and Graves' hyperthyroidism. This clonotype showed up many times. This CDR3 is 18 amino acids long. Unmatched junction bases numbered 10, after V lost 2 bases and J lost 0 bases. The germline gives CDR1 DFQATT, CDR2 SNEGSKA (reference sequence). Investigators amplified TCR beta CDR3 regions from RNA transcripts. HTBI primers primed a first-round RT-PCR, and a second-round multiplex PCR followed. TCRdb re-called the multiplex PCR reads with MiXCR, one entry per CDR3 protein. The sample carries 300,000 to 400,000 distinct CDR3 sequences, roughly a sixth recorded once.

Sequencing used peripheral blood. The chain recombines TRBV20-1 with TRBJ1-3, with 10 bases identical to TRBD1. The sequence was collected from an adult woman with stable Graves' hyperthyroidism. The CDR3 nucleotides are TGCAGTGCTAGAATCGGGACAGGGGAATTAAGCTCTGGAAACACCATATATTTT. Translation gives CSARIGTGELSSGNTIYF.